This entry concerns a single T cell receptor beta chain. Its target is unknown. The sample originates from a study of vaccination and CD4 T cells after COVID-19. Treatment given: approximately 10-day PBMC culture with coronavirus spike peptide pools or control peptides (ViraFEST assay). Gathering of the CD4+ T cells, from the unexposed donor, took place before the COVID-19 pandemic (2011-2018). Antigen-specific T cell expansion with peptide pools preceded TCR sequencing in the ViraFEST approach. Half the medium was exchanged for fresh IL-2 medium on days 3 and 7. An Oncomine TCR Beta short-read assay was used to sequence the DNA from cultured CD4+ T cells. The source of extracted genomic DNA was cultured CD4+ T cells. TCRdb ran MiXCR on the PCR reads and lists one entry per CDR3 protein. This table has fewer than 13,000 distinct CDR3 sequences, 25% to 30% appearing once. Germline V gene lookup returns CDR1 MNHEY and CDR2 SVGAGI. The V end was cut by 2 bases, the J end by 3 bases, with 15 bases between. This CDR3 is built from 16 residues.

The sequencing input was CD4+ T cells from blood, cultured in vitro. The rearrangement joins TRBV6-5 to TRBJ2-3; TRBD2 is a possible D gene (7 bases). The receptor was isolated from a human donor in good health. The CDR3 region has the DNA TGTGCCAGCAGTTACATGGGGGCGGGAGTAACAGATACGCAGTATTTT. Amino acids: CASSYMGAGVTDTQYF.